This TCR beta chain came from a study of T cell changes during pregnancy in multiple sclerosis. Some clones are missing from TCRdb's copy, which holds only in-frame ones; the method was immunoSEQ multiplex PCR. This table holds tens of thousands of clones, just under 95% found once. Trimming took 4 bases from V and 3 from J, leaving 13 bases between them. This CDR3 region has 15 residues. Germline V CDR1 and CDR2: MNHEY, SMNVEV (reference sequence). The chain carries TRBV27 and TRBJ1-5; a possible D gene is TRBD1 (6 bases). This receptor was identified in a female donor with multiple sclerosis, enrolled in a pregnancy study. The specimen comprised peripheral blood, sampled in the first trimester of pregnancy. CDR3 DNA: TGTGCCAGCAGTTACGGGACAAACTTCAATCAGCCCCAGCATTTT. This gives the protein CASSYGTNFNQPQHF.